The rows below give T cell receptor beta chains drawn from one sample of a study of cytomegalovirus exposure and HLA in healthy donors. Assay used: immunoSEQ multiplex PCR; TCRdb lists only in-frame clones, some missing. This table holds tens of thousands of clones, approximately 90% found once. The sequenced sample was PBMCs. All receptors derive from a man aged 30-40 years in good health and CMV-seronegative. The CDR3 runs from the conserved cysteine through the conserved F or W. D genes are given only for firm matches. A row's size may be missing; if present it is once, few, many or a size class.

clone_size: NA; j_call: TRBJ2-2; d_call: TRBD1; v_call: TRBV19; cdr3_nt: TGTGCCAGTAGTCCGCGACAGGGGGTCGGCACCGGGGAGCTGTTTTTT; cdr3_aa: CASSPRQGVGTGELFF
clone_size: NA; j_call: TRBJ2-2; d_call: TRBD2; v_call: TRBV7-8; cdr3_nt: TGTGCCAGCAGCCAGATACCGGGACTAGCGGCTGGGGAGCTGTTTTTT; cdr3_aa: CASSQIPGLAAGELFF
clone_size: NA; j_call: TRBJ1-3; d_call: NA; v_call: TRBV7-2; cdr3_nt: TGTGCCAGCAGCGTGGCTAAGGGCAGGGGAATAAACACCATATATTTT; cdr3_aa: CASSVAKGRGINTIYF
clone_size: NA; j_call: TRBJ1-1; d_call: NA; v_call: TRBV7-9; cdr3_nt: TGTGCCAGCAGCTTAGAGGGGGTTCTTGAAGCTTTCTTT; cdr3_aa: CASSLEGVLEAFF
clone_size: NA; j_call: TRBJ2-7; d_call: NA; v_call: TRBV11-3; cdr3_nt: TGTGCCAGCAGCTTAGACAGTACCTACGAGCAGTACTTC; cdr3_aa: CASSLDSTYEQYF
clone_size: NA; j_call: TRBJ2-2; d_call: TRBD2; v_call: TRBV5-1; cdr3_nt: TGCGCCAGCAGCTTGGAAAAACTAGCGGGAGTCCCCACCGGGGAGCTGTTTTTT; cdr3_aa: CASSLEKLAGVPTGELFF
clone_size: NA; j_call: TRBJ2-5; d_call: TRBD2; v_call: TRBV2; cdr3_nt: TGTGCCAGCAGTCGACTAGCGGGAGACCAAGAGACCCAGTACTTC; cdr3_aa: CASSRLAGDQETQYF
clone_size: NA; j_call: TRBJ2-3; d_call: NA; v_call: TRBV27; cdr3_nt: TGTGCCAGCAGTTTCGGCCCGGGGGAGGATTGGTATACGCAGTATTTT; cdr3_aa: CASSFGPGEDWYTQYF
clone_size: NA; j_call: TRBJ2-1; d_call: NA; v_call: TRBV19; cdr3_nt: TGTGCCAGTAATTTGAGGGGGGGGTACAATGAGCAGTTCTTC; cdr3_aa: CASNLRGGYNEQFF
clone_size: NA; j_call: TRBJ2-1; d_call: TRBD2; v_call: TRBV5-4; cdr3_nt: TGTGCCAGCAGCCGGGCGTGGGAGGGCCAGGTTGAGCAGTTCTTC; cdr3_aa: CASSRAWEGQVEQFF
clone_size: NA; j_call: TRBJ1-5; d_call: TRBD1; v_call: TRBV7-8; cdr3_nt: TGTGCCAGCAGCTTAAGGACAGGGCCCAATCAGCCCCAGCATTTT; cdr3_aa: CASSLRTGPNQPQHF
clone_size: NA; j_call: TRBJ1-1; d_call: NA; v_call: TRBV27; cdr3_nt: TGTGCCAGCAGCCACCTCGGGACTGAAGCTTTCTTT; cdr3_aa: CASSHLGTEAFF
clone_size: NA; j_call: TRBJ2-3; d_call: TRBD2; v_call: TRBV11-2; cdr3_nt: TGTGCCAGCAGCCTGGGACTAGCGGGAGGAGATACGCAGTATTTT; cdr3_aa: CASSLGLAGGDTQYF
clone_size: NA; j_call: TRBJ1-2; d_call: NA; v_call: TRBV19; cdr3_nt: TGTGCCAGTAATGGCAGGGGCCCAGACAACTATGGCTACACCTTC; cdr3_aa: CASNGRGPDNYGYTF
clone_size: NA; j_call: TRBJ1-1; d_call: TRBD1; v_call: TRBV19; cdr3_nt: TGTGCCAGTAGTCCACAGACAGGGATCACTGAAGCTTTCTTT; cdr3_aa: CASSPQTGITEAFF
clone_size: once; j_call: TRBJ2-1; d_call: NA; v_call: TRBV10-3; cdr3_nt: TGTGCCATCAGTGCCCCGAAGAAGGCGACTAGGGAAGAGCAGTTCTTC; cdr3_aa: CAISAPKKATREEQFF
clone_size: few; j_call: TRBJ1-2; d_call: NA; v_call: TRBV19; cdr3_nt: TGTGCCACTTTCGGGGGAAACTATGGCTACACCTTC; cdr3_aa: CATFGGNYGYTF
clone_size: NA; j_call: TRBJ2-2; d_call: NA; v_call: TRBV9; cdr3_nt: TGTGCCAGCAGCCTACGACAGGGAGGAAGCACCGGGGAGCTGTTTTTT; cdr3_aa: CASSLRQGGSTGELFF
clone_size: NA; j_call: TRBJ1-2; d_call: TRBD1; v_call: TRBV2; cdr3_nt: TGTGCCAGCAGGAGAGGGACAGGGGGCTCTGTCGGCTACACCTTC; cdr3_aa: CASRRGTGGSVGYTF
clone_size: NA; j_call: TRBJ1-4; d_call: TRBD1; v_call: TRBV2; cdr3_nt: TGTGCCAGCAGTGCAGGGGGCGCTGACGAAAAACTGTTTTTT; cdr3_aa: CASSAGGADEKLFF
clone_size: NA; j_call: TRBJ1-4; d_call: NA; v_call: TRBV5-1; cdr3_nt: TGCGCCAGCAGCTTCGGGACTTCTCACAACCGGAATGAAAAACTGTTTTTT; cdr3_aa: CASSFGTSHNRNEKLFF
clone_size: NA; j_call: TRBJ1-4; d_call: NA; v_call: TRBV6-5; cdr3_nt: TGTGCCAGCGAACGAGGAAAACGGAGCAATGAAAAACTGTTTTTT; cdr3_aa: CASERGKRSNEKLFF
clone_size: NA; j_call: TRBJ2-3; d_call: TRBD1; v_call: TRBV15; cdr3_nt: TGTGCCACCAGCAGAGACTACGGGACAGGGAGGGATGGGGGCCCAGATACGCAGTATTTT; cdr3_aa: CATSRDYGTGRDGGPDTQYF
clone_size: NA; j_call: TRBJ2-3; d_call: TRBD2; v_call: TRBV12-5; cdr3_nt: TGTGCTAGTGGTGACGGGGGGACCCCCACAGATACGCAGTATTTT; cdr3_aa: CASGDGGTPTDTQYF
clone_size: NA; j_call: TRBJ1-1; d_call: NA; v_call: TRBV9; cdr3_nt: TGTGCCAGCAGCTCATCGGTACAGGGCTGGAACACTGAAGCTTTCTTT; cdr3_aa: CASSSSVQGWNTEAFF
clone_size: NA; j_call: TRBJ2-5; d_call: NA; v_call: TRBV6-5; cdr3_nt: TGTGCCAGCACCGATCCGGGACATCAAGAGACCCAGTACTTC; cdr3_aa: CASTDPGHQETQYF
clone_size: NA; j_call: TRBJ2-2; d_call: NA; v_call: TRBV5-1; cdr3_nt: TGCGCCAGCAGCTTGGCAACGGCCGGGGAGCTGTTTTTT; cdr3_aa: CASSLATAGELFF
clone_size: few; j_call: TRBJ1-5; d_call: TRBD1; v_call: TRBV6-1; cdr3_nt: TGTGCCAGCAGCCAGACAGGGGAGGTTCAGCCCCAGCATTTT; cdr3_aa: CASSQTGEVQPQHF
clone_size: NA; j_call: TRBJ2-3; d_call: NA; v_call: TRBV14; cdr3_nt: TGTGCCAGCAGCCAGGGCAGTGGCACAGATACGCAGTATTTT; cdr3_aa: CASSQGSGTDTQYF
clone_size: NA; j_call: TRBJ1-5; d_call: NA; v_call: TRBV5-1; cdr3_nt: TGCGCCAGCAGACGGGACACTGATAGCAATCAGCCCCAGCATTTT; cdr3_aa: CASRRDTDSNQPQHF
clone_size: NA; j_call: TRBJ2-7; d_call: NA; v_call: TRBV6-5; cdr3_nt: TGTGCCAGCAGTTACTCGTGGACTTTTTCATACGAGCAGTACTTC; cdr3_aa: CASSYSWTFSYEQYF
clone_size: NA; j_call: TRBJ1-2; d_call: TRBD1; v_call: TRBV19; cdr3_nt: TGTGCCAGTAGTAGGACAGGGGGATCTAACTATGGCTACACCTTC; cdr3_aa: CASSRTGGSNYGYTF
clone_size: once; j_call: TRBJ2-7; d_call: TRBD2; v_call: TRBV28; cdr3_nt: TGTGCCGGAAGACTAGCGGGAGGAAACGAGCAGTACTTC; cdr3_aa: CAGRLAGGNEQYF
clone_size: once; j_call: TRBJ2-7; d_call: TRBD1; v_call: TRBV2; cdr3_nt: TGTGCCAGCATCGGGACAGGGGACCCCTACGAGCAGTACTTC; cdr3_aa: CASIGTGDPYEQYF
clone_size: once; j_call: TRBJ2-5; d_call: TRBD1; v_call: TRBV19; cdr3_nt: TGTGCCACCAAGAGACAGGGCGATGTTGAGACCCAGTACTTC; cdr3_aa: CATKRQGDVETQYF